This T cell receptor (beta chain) was captured by sequencing in a study of blood T cell repertoires in COVID-19. In the study overall: PBMCs, B-cell-depleted T cells, or T cells were the source of the cDNA or gDNA that made up the material.

Per the original methods: Reference gene primer amplification in the assay estimated nucleated cell counts. The method was immunoSEQ multiplex PCR; TCRdb's version includes in-frame clones alone and lacks a portion of them. D and trimming were read from the DNA, whereas the V and J calls and clone size are those reported in that table. The table lists 250,000 to 300,000 clones, 65% to 90% of them singletons. Sequencing input: peripheral blood. The clonotype originates from a man aged 25 to 45 with active or convalescent COVID-19.

The CDR3 spells CAWSSYYGYTF. The DNA of the CDR3 is TGTGCCTGGAGTTCTTATTATGGCTACACCTTC. The J gene is TRBJ1-2, the V gene TRBV30, with D hard to call. Germline V gene data show CDR1 as GTSNPN and CDR2 as SVGIG (reference sequence). CDR3 length: 11 amino acids. The ends were cut back, 2 bases at V and 5 bases at J, with 6 bases in the middle. The full variable domain, in which reference TRBV30 and TRBJ1-2 provide the parts outside the CDR3, is SQTIHQWPATLVQPVGSPLSLECTVEGTSNPNLYWYRQAAGRGLQLLFYSVGIGQISSEVPQNLSASRPQDRQFILSSKKLLLSDSGFYLCAWSSYYGYTFGSGTRLTVV.